The clone carrying this T cell receptor beta chain occurred once. What it binds is unknown. This specimen comes from a study of cytomegalovirus exposure and HLA in healthy donors. Study-level points and caveats: By HLA locus, TCR association rates varied in a later analysis, with DRB1 showing the most and HLA-C the fewest.

Primers included in the PCR were 60 Vbeta and 13 Jbeta primers. Here immunoSEQ multiplex PCR was the method, and the copy in TCRdb shows in-frame clones only, minus some. The sample yields about 170,000 clones, 80% to 85% seen once. In germline, CDR1 is SEHNR, CDR2 FQNEAQ (reference sequence). This CDR3 region has 15 residues. The V segment lost 6 bases and the J segment 4 bases; nucleotides outside the gene matches: 11. This sequence joins TRBV7-9 and TRBJ1-2, with 7 bases matching TRBD1. Material for sequencing was PBMCs. The origin of this receptor is a male donor in good health and CMV-seronegative. The DNA of the CDR3 is TGTGCCAGCAGATTTACCGACAGGGCGGGCTATGGCTACACCTTC. Translated, it gives CASRFTDRAGYGYTF.